This T cell receptor (beta chain) was captured by sequencing in a study of blood T cell repertoires in COVID-19. About the research overall: The study drew acute and convalescent COVID-19 samples from the United States, Italy and Spain.

Germline V CDR1 and CDR2: SGHRS, YFSETQ. Trimming removed 2 bases from V and 8 bases from J; junction bases left unmatched: 9. This CDR3 comprises 15 residues. TCRdb keeps only in-frame clones here, not all; method: immunoSEQ multiplex PCR. The sample lists about 190,000 clones; around 77% were seen once. This rearrangement joins TRBV5-1 to TRBJ1-4; 7 bases agree with TRBD1. The specimen sequenced was peripheral blood. The receptor comes from a man aged 55 to 70 with active or convalescent COVID-19. CDR3 sequence (DNA): TGCGCCAGCAGCTTACAAGGGGGCCAGGGAGAAAAACTGTTTTTT. Protein sequence: CASSLQGGQGEKLFF. The variable domain in full, completed from reference TRBV5-1 and TRBJ1-4, reads KAGVTQTPRYLIKTRGQQVTLSCSPISGHRSVSWYQQTPGQGLQFLFEYFSETQRNKGNFPGRFSGRQFSNSRSEMNVSTLELGDSALYLCASSLQGGQGEKLFFGSGTQLSVL.